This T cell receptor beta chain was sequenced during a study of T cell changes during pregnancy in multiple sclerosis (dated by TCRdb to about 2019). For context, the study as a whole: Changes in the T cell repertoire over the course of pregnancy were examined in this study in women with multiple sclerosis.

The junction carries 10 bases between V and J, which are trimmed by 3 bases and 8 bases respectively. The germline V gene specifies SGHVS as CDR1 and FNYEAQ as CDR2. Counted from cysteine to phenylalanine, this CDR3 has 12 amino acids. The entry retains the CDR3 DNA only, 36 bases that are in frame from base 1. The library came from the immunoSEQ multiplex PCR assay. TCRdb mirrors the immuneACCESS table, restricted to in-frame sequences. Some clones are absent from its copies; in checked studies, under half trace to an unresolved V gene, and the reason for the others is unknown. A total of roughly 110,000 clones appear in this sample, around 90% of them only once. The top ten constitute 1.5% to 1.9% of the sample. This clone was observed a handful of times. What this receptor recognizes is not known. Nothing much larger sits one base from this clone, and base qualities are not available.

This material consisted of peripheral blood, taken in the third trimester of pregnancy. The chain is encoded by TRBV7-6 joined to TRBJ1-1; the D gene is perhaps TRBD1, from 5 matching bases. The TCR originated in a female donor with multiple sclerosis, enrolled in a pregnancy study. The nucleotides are TGTGCCAGCAGCTTTGGGGCAGGGGAAGCTTTCTTT. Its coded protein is CASSFGAGEAFF.